This T cell receptor (beta chain) derives from a study of cytomegalovirus exposure and HLA in healthy donors. As concerns this clone: Antigen unknown.

Use of 60 Vbeta and 13 Jbeta primers characterized the PCR. The repertoire was sequenced with immunoSEQ multiplex PCR; TCRdb's copy has only in-frame clones and lacks some. There are over 150,000 clones in the sample; roughly 80% occur only once, and approximately 8.7% lies in the top ten. The germline CDR1 and CDR2 sequences are MRHNA and SNTAGT. Trimming took off 0 bases at V and 5 bases at J, with 7 bases between the two ends. The CDR3 spans 13 residues. Overall study findings and caveats: Per published reports, the classifier diagnosed cytomegalovirus status with high specificity and sensitivity. In a later analysis, a missense DCLRE1C variant was linked to TCR beta V- and J-gene trimming.

The sequencing sample was made of PBMCs. V gene TRBV6-4 combines with J gene TRBJ1-1; D is possibly TRBD1 (5 bases). The receptor was derived from a man aged 18 to 35 in good health and CMV-seropositive. In DNA, the CDR3 is TGTGCCAGCAGTGACTCAGGGGTGACTGAAGCTTTCTTT. Residues: CASSDSGVTEAFF.